What follows are 24 T cell receptor beta chains derived from one specimen sequenced in a study of T-cell memory formation after mild COVID-19 listed by TCRdb under 2021. Library preparation employed 5' RACE. Sequenced using an Illumina NovaSeq 6000. TCRdb applied fastp at Q25 and MiXCR to the public reads, then kept only in-frame beta chains. Under each unique CDR3 protein, matching rows form one entry showing the most common genes and DNA. The sample table records about 360,000 distinct CDR3 sequences; roughly an eighth of these occur just once. The ten most abundant clones make up less than 25% of the sample. The sequencing sample was made of PBMCs or a T cell subset sorted from them (not recorded which). The source is a man younger than 35 who had mild COVID-19 (a few samples of this study predate the infection). The sample titles of this study are shuffled in the database, so cell type and time point are left out; the donor was told from shared clones.

The sample holds a few counts of this clonotype. The V gene is TRBV10-3, the J gene TRBJ2-7; D is possibly TRBD1 (5 bases). Germline V gene data show CDR1 as ENHRY and CDR2 as SYGVKD. The CDR3 extends over 13 amino acids. The V and J ends lost 3 bases and 3 bases respectively, with 9 bases between them. The CDR3 loop is CAISETGFYEQYV. The CDR3 bases are TGTGCCATCAGTGAAACAGGATTCTACGAGCAGTACGTC.

The V call is TRBV7-6, the J call TRBJ1-1, with D tentatively TRBD1 (5 bases). V was clipped by 3 bases and J by 1 base, with 12 bases between them. Per the germline V gene, CDR1 is SGHVS and CDR2 is FNYEAQ. The CDR3 loop spans 15 amino acids. The CDR3, as DNA: TGTGCCAGCAGCTTTCCAGGGCAACAGAACACTGAAGCTTTCTTT. This encodes CASSFPGQQNTEAFF.

A few counts support this clonotype. The J gene is TRBJ2-2, the V gene TRBV20-1; D is undetermined. V was shortened by 6 bases and J by 2 bases, with 10 bases between the two germline ends. This CDR3 has 13 residues. CDR1 and CDR2 (germline): DFQATT, SNEGSKA (reference sequence). This CDR3 reads CSALRYNTGELFF. DNA of the CDR3: TGCAGTGCGCTACGGTATAACACCGGGGAGCTGTTTTTT.

The chain combines TRBV10-2 with TRBJ2-7; D perhaps matches TRBD2 (5 bases). The V gene lost 6 bases and the J gene lost 2 bases, with 5 bases spanning the gap. Germline V gene data show CDR1 as WSHSY and CDR2 as SAAADI. CDR3 size: 11 residues. CDR3 region: CASRRAYEQYF. The CDR3 DNA is TGCGCCAGCAGGAGGGCCTACGAGCAGTACTTC.

This clonotype was seen repeatedly, ten times or more. V gene TRBV29-1 combines with J gene TRBJ2-1; D remains unclear. Trimming pared 4 bases from V and 6 bases from J, leaving 10 bases between. Germline CDR1 SQVTM, CDR2 ANQGSEA. The CDR3 runs to 12 residues. The CDR3 sequence: CSVAPNGNEQFF. CDR3 in DNA: TGCAGCGTTGCCCCAAATGGCAATGAGCAGTTCTTC.

This clonotype showed up just a few times. V usage is TRBV5-6 and J usage is TRBJ1-1; 7 bases fit TRBD1. V was pared by 4 bases and J by 3 bases, with 0 bases of the junction left unmatched. This CDR3 comprises 12 residues. Looked up from germline, CDR1 is SGHDT and CDR2 is YYEEEE. The CDR3 region has the DNA TGTGCCAGCAGCCAGGGGGACACTGAAGCTTTCTTT. It yields the protein CASSQGDTEAFF.

V gene TRBV7-8 combines with J gene TRBJ1-2; D unresolved. Looked up from germline, CDR1 is SGHVS and CDR2 is FQNEAQ. The CDR3 is 16 amino acids. Trimming took 5 bases from V and 2 from J, leaving 18 bases between them. This chain's CDR3 is CASSPAGQQSNYGYTF. CDR3 nucleotides: TGTGCCAGCAGCCCAGCAGGCCAGCAATCAAACTATGGCTACACCTTC.

The V call is TRBV6-1, the J call TRBJ2-7; 7 bases agree with TRBD2. The J segment lost 2 bases and the V segment lost 2 bases, leaving 6 bases of the junction unmatched. CDR3 length equals 15 residues. The germline gives CDR1 MNHNS, CDR2 SASEGT. CDR3 DNA sequence: TGTGCCAGCAGTGAAAACTCAGCGGGGACCTACGAGCAGTACTTC. Translation gives CASSENSAGTYEQYF.

V is TRBV5-4 and J is TRBJ1-2; 9 nucleotides align to TRBD1. This CDR3 region has 15 residues. CDR1 SGHNT and CDR2 YYREEE come from the germline V gene (reference sequence). After removal of 3 bases from V and 2 bases from J, the junction contained 5 bases not matched to a gene. The CDR3 spells CASSSDRGRNYGYTF. In DNA, the CDR3 is TGTGCCAGCAGCTCGGACAGGGGTAGGAACTATGGCTACACCTTC.

This chain connects TRBV4-2 to TRBJ1-3; no reliable D call. This CDR3 region has 17 residues. Germline CDR1 and CDR2: LGHNA and YNFKEQ. V was pared by 5 bases and J by 0 bases, with 17 bases between. CDR3 coding DNA: TGTGCCAGCAGCGCCCGACGCTGGAATAACTCTGGAAACACCATATATTTT. Protein: CASSARRWNNSGNTIYF.

This clonotype appeared a few times. The rearrangement joins TRBV7-3 to TRBJ2-1, with TRBD2 matching 15 bases. V was pared by 5 bases and J by 3 bases, with 5 bases of the junction left unmatched. The CDR3 has 17 amino acids. From germline, CDR1 is SGHTA and CDR2 FQGTGA. The chain's CDR3 is CASSTQGLAGGYNEQFF. In nucleotides, the CDR3 is TGTGCCAGCAGCACCCAGGGACTAGCGGGGGGCTACAATGAGCAGTTCTTC.

The chain links TRBV6-1 to TRBJ2-3, with TRBD1 matching over 8 bases. The CDR3 is 15 amino acids. Germline V lookup: CDR1 MNHNS, CDR2 SASEGT. With 6 bases clipped from V and 3 bases from J, the junction kept 8 bases outside the gene matches. CDR3 residues: CASRKGTGWTDTQYF. CDR3 nucleotides: TGTGCCAGCAGGAAAGGGACAGGTTGGACAGATACGCAGTATTTT.

V usage is TRBV7-3 and J usage is TRBJ2-1; the D gene could be TRBD1 or TRBD2 (5 bases each). This CDR3 is 14 amino acids long. Germline loops: CDR1 SGHTA, CDR2 FQGTGA. Between the trimmed V and J ends, which lost 4 bases and 2 bases, there was a span of 9 bases. CDR3 nucleotide sequence: TGTGCCAGCAGCTCGACGGGACCCTACAATGAGCAGTTCTTC. Protein sequence: CASSSTGPYNEQFF.

This clonotype has just a few counts. The V and J genes are TRBV7-9 and TRBJ1-6; D is uncertain. The ends were cut back, 1 base at V and 8 bases at J, with 12 bases in the middle. This CDR3 contains 15 residues. CDR1 and CDR2 from the germline V gene are SEHNR and FQNEAQ (reference sequence). Here the CDR3 DNA reads TGTGCCAGCAGCTTAGTAGGATTTGGGGATTCACCCCTCCACTTT. This codes for CASSLVGFGDSPLHF.

The CDR3 sequence: CATPPLIQHTGELFF. CDR3 sequence (DNA): TGTGCCACCCCCCCTTTGATACAGCACACCGGGGAGCTGTTTTTT. The chain is built from TRBV21-1 and TRBJ2-2; the table's D call, TRBD1, was not checked against the DNA. TRBV21-1 is a known pseudogene. The CDR3 is 15 residues long.

The V and J genes are TRBV29-1 and TRBJ2-7; possibly TRBD1 or TRBD2 for D (5 bases each). CDR3 length: 11 amino acids. CDR1 SQVTM and CDR2 ANQGSEA come from the germline V gene. Trimming shortened V by 4 bases and J by 3 bases, and 7 bases separated the two germline ends. This CDR3 is CSVGGGYEQYF. The CDR3 region has the DNA TGCAGCGTTGGTGGGGGCTACGAGCAGTACTTC.

This clonotype appeared many times. The chain recombines TRBV5-1 with TRBJ2-5; D unclear. Germline-derived CDR1 and CDR2 are SGHRS and YFSETQ. V was clipped by 4 bases and J by 5 bases, with 15 bases between them. The CDR3 sequence is 14 residues long. The CDR3 loop is CASSRNPSEETQYF. In DNA form, the CDR3 reads TGCGCCAGCAGCCGGAACCCGTCGGAGGAGACCCAGTACTTC.

This clonotype was recorded many times. CDR3 nucleotides: TGTGCCAGCAGGCGGGGTCCGCAAGAGACCCAGTACTTC. Amino acid sequence: CASRRGPQETQYF. The chain uses TRBV6-1 and TRBJ2-5; tentatively, D is TRBD2 (6 bases). This CDR3 comprises 13 residues. V lost 6 bases to trimming and J lost 2 bases, with 10 bases between them. Germline CDR1 and CDR2: MNHNS and SASEGT.

The chain links TRBV6-5 to TRBJ1-2, with 8 bases identical to TRBD1. The V gene end was trimmed by 6 bases and the J gene end by 10 bases; junction bases not matched to a gene: 1. Germline V gives CDR1 MNHEY, CDR2 SVGAGI. This CDR3 has 10 amino acids. CDR3 coding DNA: TGTGCCAGCAGGGACAGGGACTACACCTTC. Encoded protein: CASRDRDYTF.

The chain employs TRBV5-1 and TRBJ2-3, with TRBD1 as a possible D gene (5 bases). Trimming left V 2 bases short and J 1 base short, with 8 bases between. This CDR3 has 14 residues. Per the germline V gene, CDR1 is SGHRS and CDR2 is YFSETQ. The CDR3 DNA follows: TGCGCCAGCAGCTTCAGACAGCGCACAGATACGCAGTATTTT. It specifies CASSFRQRTDTQYF.

This clonotype was counted a few times. This rearrangement joins TRBV11-1 to TRBJ2-3; D tentatively fits TRBD1 or TRBD2 (6 bases each). There are 16 residues in the CDR3. The germline V and J ends were trimmed by 5 bases and 0 bases, with 15 bases remaining between them. The V gene's germline CDR1 is SGHAT and CDR2 FQDESV (reference sequence). The chain's CDR3 is CASSPRGVTSTDTQYF. The CDR3 DNA follows: TGTGCCAGCAGCCCGAGGGGGGTTACGAGCACAGATACGCAGTATTTT.

For the CDR3, the DNA is TGTGCCAGCAGGGCTAGCGGGACGAGCTCCTACGAGCAGTACGTC. It is translated as CASRASGTSSYEQYV. The rearrangement links TRBV28 to TRBJ2-7; 9 positions match TRBD2. The CDR3 consists of 15 residues. From germline, CDR1 is MDHEN and CDR2 SYDVKM. Trimming at V came to 6 bases and at J to 0 bases, leaving 6 bases not matched to a gene.

This chain uses TRBV7-2 with TRBJ1-2; D may be TRBD1 (6 bases). V dropped 6 bases and J dropped 8 bases, with 22 bases sitting between them. Germline CDR1 is SGHTA and CDR2 is FQGNSA. This CDR3 is built from 15 residues. CDR3 amino acids: CASREGGRLTEGYTF. In DNA form, the CDR3 reads TGTGCCAGCAGGGAGGGGGGGCGCCTAACAGAAGGCTACACCTTC.

This clonotype was observed many times. The V call is TRBV7-8, the J call TRBJ2-3; 12 nucleotides line up with TRBD2. CDR1 is SGHVS, CDR2 FQNEAQ, per germline. This CDR3 is built from 19 residues. J gave up 7 bases and V 5 bases, and 19 bases lay outside the gene matches. The CDR3 protein is CASSQGQDQRGLAGNTQYF. CDR3 bases: TGTGCCAGCAGCCAAGGACAGGACCAAAGGGGACTAGCGGGCAATACGCAGTATTTT.